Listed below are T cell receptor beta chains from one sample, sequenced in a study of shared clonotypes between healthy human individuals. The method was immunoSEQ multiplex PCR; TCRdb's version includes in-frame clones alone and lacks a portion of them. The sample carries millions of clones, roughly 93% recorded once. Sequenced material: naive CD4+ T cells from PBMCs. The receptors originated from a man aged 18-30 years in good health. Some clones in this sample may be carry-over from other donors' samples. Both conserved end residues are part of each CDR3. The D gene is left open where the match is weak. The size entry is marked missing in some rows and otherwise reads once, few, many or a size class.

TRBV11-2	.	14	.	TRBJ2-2	CASSSHTRSGELFF	TGTGCCAGCAGCTCACACACTAGGTCCGGGGAGCTGTTTTTT
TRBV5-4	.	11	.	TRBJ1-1	CASSLETEAFF	TGTGCCAGCAGCTTGGAAACTGAAGCTTTCTTT
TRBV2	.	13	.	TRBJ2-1	CASTLMASSEQFF	TGTGCCAGTACCCTTATGGCTAGCTCTGAGCAGTTCTTC
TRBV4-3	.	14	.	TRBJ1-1	CASSQVRLGTEAFF	TGCGCCAGCAGCCAAGTCAGGCTTGGGACTGAAGCTTTCTTT
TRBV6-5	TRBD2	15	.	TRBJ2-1	CASRTAGGSYNEQFF	TGTGCCAGCAGGACCGCGGGGGGCTCCTACAATGAGCAGTTCTTC
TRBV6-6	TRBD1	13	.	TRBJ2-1	CASRTGDANEQFF	TGTGCCAGCAGGACAGGGGATGCCAATGAGCAGTTCTTC
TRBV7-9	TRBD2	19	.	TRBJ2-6	CASSPRTSGINSGANVLTF	TGTGCCAGCAGCCCACGGACTAGCGGGATCAACTCTGGGGCCAACGTCCTGACTTTC
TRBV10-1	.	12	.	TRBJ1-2	CASRGGLYGYTF	TGCGCCAGCAGGGGGGGGCTCTATGGCTACACCTTC
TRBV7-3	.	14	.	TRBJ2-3	CASSPGAGTDTQYF	TGTGCCAGCAGCCCAGGGGCCGGCACAGATACGCAGTATTTT
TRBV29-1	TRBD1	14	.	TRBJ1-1	CSGDRRLQNTEAFF	TGCAGCGGGGACAGGAGACTACAGAACACTGAAGCTTTCTTT
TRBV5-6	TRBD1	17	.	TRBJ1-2	CASSLGGRDRAGYGYTF	TGTGCCAGCAGCTTGGGGGGCCGGGACAGGGCTGGCTATGGCTACACCTTC
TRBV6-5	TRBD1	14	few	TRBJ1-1	CASSRDRGAPRAFF	TGTGCCAGCAGCAGGGACAGGGGAGCCCCGAGAGCTTTCTTT
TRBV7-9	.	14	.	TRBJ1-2	CASSLAGHLYGYTF	TGTGCCAGCAGCTTAGCGGGCCACCTCTATGGCTACACCTTC
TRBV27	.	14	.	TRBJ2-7	CASSSWPNIHEQYF	TGTGCCAGCAGTTCGTGGCCGAACATCCACGAGCAGTACTTC
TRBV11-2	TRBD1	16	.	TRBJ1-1	CASSILGQGRSGEAFF	TGTGCCAGCAGCATCCTGGGACAGGGAAGATCGGGTGAAGCTTTCTTT
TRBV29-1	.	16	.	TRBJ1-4	CSVEDMQSDSNEKLFF	TGCAGCGTTGAAGATATGCAGAGCGACTCTAATGAAAAACTGTTTTTT
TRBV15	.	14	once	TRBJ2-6	CATSSLTGANVLTF	TGTGCCACCAGCAGCCTTACTGGGGCCAACGTCCTGACTTTC
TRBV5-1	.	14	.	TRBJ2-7	CASSLNRGRDEQYF	TGCGCCAGCAGCTTGAACAGGGGGAGGGACGAGCAGTACTTC
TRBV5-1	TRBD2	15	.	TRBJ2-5	CASSLALAGGETQYF	TGCGCCAGCAGCTTGGCGCTAGCGGGAGGGGAGACCCAGTACTTC
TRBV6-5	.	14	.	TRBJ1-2	CASSFDLLGLGYTF	TGTGCCAGCAGTTTCGACCTTCTGGGGCTTGGCTACACCTTC
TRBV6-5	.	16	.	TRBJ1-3	CASSYSRTGSGNTIYF	TGTGCCAGCAGTTACTCCCGTACTGGCTCTGGAAACACCATATATTTT
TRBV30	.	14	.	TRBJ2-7	CAWTGTGKAYEQYF	TGTGCCTGGACTGGGACTGGAAAAGCCTACGAGCAGTACTTC
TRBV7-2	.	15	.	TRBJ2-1	CASSLNIRGYNEQFF	TGTGCCAGCAGCTTAAATATCCGGGGTTACAATGAGCAGTTCTTC
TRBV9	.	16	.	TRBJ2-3	CASSDVRALDPDTQYF	TGTGCCAGCAGCGATGTCCGGGCTCTCGACCCAGATACGCAGTATTTT
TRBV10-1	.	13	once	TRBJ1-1	CASSAGRNTEAFF	TGCGCCAGCAGCGCCGGACGGAACACTGAAGCTTTCTTT
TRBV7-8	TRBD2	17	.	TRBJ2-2	CASSPIAVAGVTGELFF	TGTGCCAGCAGCCCAATCGCTGTAGCGGGGGTGACCGGGGAGCTGTTTTTT
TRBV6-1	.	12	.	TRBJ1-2	CASSEIDYGYTF	TGTGCCAGCAGTGAAATCGACTATGGCTACACCTTC
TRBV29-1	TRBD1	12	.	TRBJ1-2	CSVGQGSVGYTF	TGCAGCGTTGGACAGGGTTCGGTAGGCTACACCTTC
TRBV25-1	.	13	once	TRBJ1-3	CASSESSRYTIYF	TGTGCCAGCAGTGAATCTTCCCGATACACCATATATTTT